Following are 15 T cell receptor beta chains from one sample sequenced in a study of cytomegalovirus exposure and HLA in healthy donors. The PCR was carried out with 60 Vbeta primers and 13 Jbeta primers. Here immunoSEQ multiplex PCR was the method, and the copy in TCRdb shows in-frame clones only, minus some. The data contain 200,000 to 300,000 clones, around four fifths of them seen just once; the ten biggest clones take up 0.47%. The specimen was PBMCs. These receptors were obtained from a boy aged 10-17 years in good health and CMV-seronegative.

CDR3 nucleotide sequence: TGCAGCGCCTTGACTCCCTCTGGGGCCAACGTCCTGACTTTC. Translated: CSALTPSGANVLTF. The rearrangement links TRBV29-1 to TRBJ2-6; no reliable D call. The CDR3 has 14 amino acids. CDR1 SQVTM and CDR2 ANQGSEA come from the germline V gene. V was shortened by 7 bases and J by 0 bases, with 10 bases between the two germline ends.

The rearrangement uses TRBV7-8 and TRBJ2-5; 11 bases are a match to TRBD2. V trimming: 4 bases; J trimming: 1 base; junction bases outside the gene matches: 11. Per germline, CDR1 SGHVS and CDR2 FQNEAQ. The CDR3 is 18 residues long. The CDR3 sequence is CASSSPPTSGGFQETQYF. The CDR3 coding sequence is TGTGCCAGCAGCTCCCCCCCTACTAGCGGGGGATTCCAAGAGACCCAGTACTTC.

On this clone itself: This specimen includes other DNA sequences encoding the same CDR3. The genes are TRBV19 and TRBJ1-6; D unclear. Looked up from germline, CDR1 is LNHDA and CDR2 is SQIVND (reference sequence). CDR3 size: 12 residues. V was cut by 3 bases and J by 8 bases, with 5 bases left in between. Written as DNA, the CDR3 is TGTGCCAGTAGTATTTCGGATTCACCCCTCCACTTT. Its translation is CASSISDSPLHF.

The chain recombines TRBV27 with TRBJ2-5, with 7 bases identical to TRBD1. There are 16 residues in the CDR3. J was trimmed by 4 bases and V by 6 bases; bases with no gene match: 14. In germline, CDR1 is MNHEY, CDR2 SMNVEV (reference sequence). The CDR3 DNA follows: TGTGCCAGCAGCCCGAAGAGGAGAACAGGGGTAGAGACCCAGTACTTC. It translates to CASSPKRRTGVETQYF.

The chain uses TRBV4-2 and TRBJ2-7; tentatively, D is TRBD2 (6 bases). Per germline, CDR1 LGHNA and CDR2 YNFKEQ. The CDR3 loop spans 13 amino acids. Deletions cut 0 bases from V and 8 bases from J, with 11 bases between. The CDR3 nucleotides are TGTGCCAGCAGCCAAGAAGCACGCGGGAAGCAGTACTTC. Encoded protein: CASSQEARGKQYF.

The V gene is TRBV19, the J gene TRBJ1-6, with D possibly being TRBD1 (6 bases). Germline V gene data show CDR1 as LNHDA and CDR2 as SQIVND (reference sequence). This CDR3 has 16 amino acids. Trimming cost V 1 base and J 10 bases, with 17 bases left between them. CDR3 in DNA: TGTGCCAGTAGTATAGCCCGGACAGTTTCAGCCTCACCCCTCCACTTT. This sequence encodes CASSIARTVSASPLHF.

The V gene is TRBV19, the J gene TRBJ1-6; TRBD1 might be the D (5 bases). The length of the CDR3 is 15 residues. From germline, CDR1 is LNHDA and CDR2 SQIVND (reference sequence). Trimming took off 4 bases at V and 7 bases at J, with 14 bases between the two ends. CDR3 nucleotide sequence: TGTGCCAGTAGTAGGGTAAGGGGCCAAAATTCACCCCTCCACTTT. It translates to CASSRVRGQNSPLHF.

This chain connects TRBV29-1 to TRBJ1-1; no clear D. The V gene lost 4 bases and the J gene lost 5 bases, with 11 bases spanning the gap. CDR1 SQVTM and CDR2 ANQGSEA come from the germline V gene. The CDR3 spans 12 residues. The CDR3 sequence: CSVAVGGTEAFF. Here the CDR3 DNA reads TGCAGCGTTGCTGTGGGAGGGACTGAAGCTTTCTTT.

This sequence joins TRBV7-9 and TRBJ1-2; D is unclear. Germline values: CDR1 SEHNR, CDR2 FQNEAQ (reference sequence). The germline V and J ends were trimmed by 5 bases and 0 bases, with 13 bases remaining between them. There are 15 residues in the CDR3. The CDR3 here is CASSDIRLPNYGYTF. For the CDR3, the DNA is TGTGCCAGCAGCGACATACGGCTTCCTAACTATGGCTACACCTTC.

This sequence joins TRBV29-1 and TRBJ2-2; 13 bases align to TRBD2. Germline CDR1 is SQVTM and CDR2 is ANQGSEA. Trimming at V came to 5 bases and at J to 8 bases, leaving 11 bases not matched to a gene. This CDR3 has 16 residues. DNA for the CDR3: TGCAGCGTTCGACTAGCGGGGGGTTCTATTATTGGGGAGCTGTTTTTT. It specifies CSVRLAGGSIIGELFF.

The chain is built from TRBV30 and TRBJ2-3; 7 bases match TRBD1. The CDR3 has 18 residues. The J segment lost 3 bases and the V segment lost 0 bases, leaving 15 bases of the junction unmatched. Germline CDR1 reads GTSNPN; CDR2 reads SVGIG (reference sequence). The CDR3, as DNA: TGTGCCTGGAGTGTACTTAGGGGACAGCGAGCGAGAACAGATACGCAGTATTTT. Encoded protein: CAWSVLRGQRARTDTQYF.

The chain links TRBV19 to TRBJ1-3, with D possibly being TRBD1 (5 bases). The CDR3 covers 13 residues. The germline V and J ends were trimmed by 5 bases and 2 bases, with 7 bases remaining between them. The germline V gene encodes CDR1 LNHDA and CDR2 SQIVND (reference sequence). As DNA, the CDR3 is TGTGCCAGTAGTCGGGGGGCTGGAAACACCATATATTTT. Translating gives CASSRGAGNTIYF.

The chain employs TRBV29-1 and TRBJ1-1, with a possible D match to TRBD1 (5 bases). CDR3 length: 13 amino acids. Trimming removed 7 bases from V and 0 bases from J, with 12 bases in between. Germline V gives CDR1 SQVTM, CDR2 ANQGSEA. The CDR3 bases are TGCAGCGGCTCCAGGGCTATGAACACTGAAGCTTTCTTT. It is translated as CSGSRAMNTEAFF.

There are a few counts of this clone. This chain uses TRBV27 with TRBJ1-1, with D possibly being TRBD1 (5 bases). Per the germline V gene, CDR1 is MNHEY and CDR2 is SMNVEV (reference sequence). This CDR3 has 13 residues. The V and J ends lost 5 bases and 5 bases respectively, with 12 bases between them. The CDR3 reads CASSPGRGTEAFF. CDR3 nucleotides: TGTGCCAGCAGTCCCGGGCGGGGGACTGAAGCTTTCTTT.

The rearrangement uses TRBV27 and TRBJ1-6; D uncertain. The CDR3 length is 12 residues. Trimming stripped 3 bases from V and 6 bases from J, with 3 bases between. Germline CDR1 and CDR2: MNHEY and SMNVEV (reference sequence). CDR3 region: CASSFSNSPLHF. CDR3 in DNA: TGTGCCAGCAGTTTTAGTAATTCACCCCTCCACTTT.